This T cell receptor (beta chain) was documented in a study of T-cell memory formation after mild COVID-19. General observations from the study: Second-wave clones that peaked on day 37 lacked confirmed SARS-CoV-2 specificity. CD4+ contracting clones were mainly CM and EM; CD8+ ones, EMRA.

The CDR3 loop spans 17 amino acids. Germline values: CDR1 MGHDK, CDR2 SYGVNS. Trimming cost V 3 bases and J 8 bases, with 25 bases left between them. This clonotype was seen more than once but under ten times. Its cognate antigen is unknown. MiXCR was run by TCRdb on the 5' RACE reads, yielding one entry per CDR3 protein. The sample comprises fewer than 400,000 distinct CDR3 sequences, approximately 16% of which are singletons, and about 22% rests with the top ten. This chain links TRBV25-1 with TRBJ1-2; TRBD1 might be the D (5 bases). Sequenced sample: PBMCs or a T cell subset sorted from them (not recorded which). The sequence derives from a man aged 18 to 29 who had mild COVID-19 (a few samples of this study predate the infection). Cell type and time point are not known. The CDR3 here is CASSDPLVGREEDGYTF. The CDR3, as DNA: TGTGCCAGCAGTGACCCGCTGGTAGGCAGGGAAGAGGACGGCTACACCTTC.